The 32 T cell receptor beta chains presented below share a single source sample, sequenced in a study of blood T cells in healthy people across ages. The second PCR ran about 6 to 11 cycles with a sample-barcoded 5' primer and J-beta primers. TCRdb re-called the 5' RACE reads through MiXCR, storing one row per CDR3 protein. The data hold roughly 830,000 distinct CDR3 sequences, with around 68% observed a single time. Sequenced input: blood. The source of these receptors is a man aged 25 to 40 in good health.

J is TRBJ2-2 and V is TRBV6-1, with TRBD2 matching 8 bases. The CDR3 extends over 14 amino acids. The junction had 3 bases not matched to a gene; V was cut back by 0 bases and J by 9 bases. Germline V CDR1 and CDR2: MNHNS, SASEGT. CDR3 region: CASSEAGLVWELFF. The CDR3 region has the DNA TGTGCCAGCAGTGAAGCGGGACTAGTTTGGGAGCTGTTTTTT.

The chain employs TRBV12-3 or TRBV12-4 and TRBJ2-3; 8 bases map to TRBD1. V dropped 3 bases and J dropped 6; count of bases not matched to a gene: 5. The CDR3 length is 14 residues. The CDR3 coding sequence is TGTGCCAGCAGTTTCGTGCAGGGGGCTGATACGCAGTATTTT. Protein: CASSFVQGADTQYF.

The CDR3 DNA reads TGTGCCAGCAGCTCCGGGGACAGGGGCGAGAACTATGGCTACACCTTC. Amino acid sequence: CASSSGDRGENYGYTF. This rearrangement joins TRBV11-1 to TRBJ1-2; 10 positions agree with TRBD1. J lost 2 bases, V lost 4 bases, and 7 bases had no gene match. The V gene's germline CDR1 is SGHAT and CDR2 FQDESV (reference sequence). The CDR3 sequence is 16 residues long. Variable domain in full (rest from reference TRBV11-1 and TRBJ1-2): EAEVAQSPRYKITEKSQAVAFWCDPISGHATLYWYRQILGQGPELLVQFQDESVVDDSQLPKDRFSAERLKGVDSTLKIQPAELGDSAMYLCASSSGDRGENYGYTFGSGTRLTVV.

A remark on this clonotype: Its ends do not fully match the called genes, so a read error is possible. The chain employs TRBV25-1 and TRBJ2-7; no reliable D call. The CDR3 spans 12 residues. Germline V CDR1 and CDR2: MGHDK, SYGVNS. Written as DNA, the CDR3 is TGTGCCAGCAGGGAATATGTGGGGGAGCAGTACTTC. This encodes CASREYVGEQYF.

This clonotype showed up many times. CDR3 protein: CASSLSGAKPYNEQFF. The CDR3, as DNA: TGTGCCAGCAGCTTGAGCGGGGCCAAGCCCTACAATGAGCAGTTCTTC. This chain connects TRBV7-6 to TRBJ2-1, with 7 bases matching TRBD2. V dropped 3 bases and J dropped 2; count of bases not matched to a gene: 7. From germline, CDR1 is SGHVS and CDR2 FNYEAQ. This CDR3 comprises 16 residues.

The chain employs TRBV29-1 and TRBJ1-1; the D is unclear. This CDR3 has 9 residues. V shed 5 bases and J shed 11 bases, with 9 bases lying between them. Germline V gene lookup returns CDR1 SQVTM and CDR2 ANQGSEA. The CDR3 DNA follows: TGCAGCGTTAACGGCGGGGCTTTCTTT. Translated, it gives CSVNGGAFF.

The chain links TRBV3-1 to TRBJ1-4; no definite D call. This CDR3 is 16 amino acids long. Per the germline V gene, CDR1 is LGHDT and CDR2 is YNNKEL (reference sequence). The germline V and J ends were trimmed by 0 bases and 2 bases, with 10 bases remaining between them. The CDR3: CASSQERSPTNEKLFF. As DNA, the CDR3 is TGTGCCAGCAGCCAAGAACGGTCTCCCACTAATGAAAAACTGTTTTTT.

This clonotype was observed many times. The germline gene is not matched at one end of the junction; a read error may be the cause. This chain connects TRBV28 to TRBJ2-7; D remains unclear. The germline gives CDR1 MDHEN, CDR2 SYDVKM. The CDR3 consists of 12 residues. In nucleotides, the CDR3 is TGTGCCAGCAGCTTATACTCCTACGAGCAGTACTTC. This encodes CASSLYSYEQYF.

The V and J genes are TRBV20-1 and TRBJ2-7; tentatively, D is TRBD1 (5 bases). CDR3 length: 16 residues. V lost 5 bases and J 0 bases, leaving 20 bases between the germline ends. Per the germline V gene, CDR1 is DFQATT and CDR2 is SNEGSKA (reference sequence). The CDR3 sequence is CSAAAMNRTLSYEQYF. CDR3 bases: TGCAGTGCTGCCGCGATGAACAGGACCCTCTCCTACGAGCAGTACTTC.

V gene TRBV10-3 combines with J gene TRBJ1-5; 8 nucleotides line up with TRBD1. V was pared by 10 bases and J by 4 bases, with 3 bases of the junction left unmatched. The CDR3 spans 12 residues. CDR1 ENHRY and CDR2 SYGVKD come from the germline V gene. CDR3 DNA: TGTGCCACGCGGACAGGGAATCAGCCCCAGCATTTT. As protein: CATRTGNQPQHF.

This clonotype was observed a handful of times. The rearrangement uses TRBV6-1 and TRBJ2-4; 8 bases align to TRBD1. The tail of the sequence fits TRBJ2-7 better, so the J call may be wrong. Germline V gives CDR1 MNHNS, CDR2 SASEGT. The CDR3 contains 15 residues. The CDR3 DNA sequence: TGTGCCAGCAGAGTTGACAGGGGATCTAACTACGAGCAGTACTTC. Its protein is CASRVDRGSNYEQYF.

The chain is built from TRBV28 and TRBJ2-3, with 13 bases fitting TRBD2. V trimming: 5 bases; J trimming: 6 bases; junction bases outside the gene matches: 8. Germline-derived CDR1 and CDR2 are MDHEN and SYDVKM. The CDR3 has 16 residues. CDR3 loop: CASSKPTSGGADTQYF. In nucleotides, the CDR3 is TGTGCCAGCAGTAAACCCACTAGCGGGGGGGCCGATACGCAGTATTTT.

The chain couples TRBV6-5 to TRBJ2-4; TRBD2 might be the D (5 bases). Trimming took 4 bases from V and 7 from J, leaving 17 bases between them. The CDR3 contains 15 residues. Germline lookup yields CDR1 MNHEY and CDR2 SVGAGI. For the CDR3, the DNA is TGTGCCAGCAGTTCGACCAGGACTGGCGGGAACATTCAGTACTTC. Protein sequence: CASSSTRTGGNIQYF.

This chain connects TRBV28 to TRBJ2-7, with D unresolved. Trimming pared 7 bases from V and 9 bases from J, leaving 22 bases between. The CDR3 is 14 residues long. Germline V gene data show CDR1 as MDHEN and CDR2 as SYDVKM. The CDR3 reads CASNGAYYSFGQYF. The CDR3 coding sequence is TGTGCCAGCAACGGTGCCTACTATTCTTTCGGGCAGTACTTC.

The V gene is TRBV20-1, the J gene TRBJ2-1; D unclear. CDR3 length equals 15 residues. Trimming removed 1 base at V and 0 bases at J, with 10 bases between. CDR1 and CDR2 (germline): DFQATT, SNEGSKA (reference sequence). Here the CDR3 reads CSARGPFSSYNEQFF. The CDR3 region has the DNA TGCAGTGCTAGAGGGCCCTTTAGCTCCTACAATGAGCAGTTCTTC.

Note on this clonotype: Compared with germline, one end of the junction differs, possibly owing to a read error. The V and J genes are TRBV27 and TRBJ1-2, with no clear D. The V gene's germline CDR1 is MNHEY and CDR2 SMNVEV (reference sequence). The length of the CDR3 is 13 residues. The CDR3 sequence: CASSFSVGYGYTF. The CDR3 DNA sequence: TGTGCCAGTAGTTTCTCGGTGGGCTATGGCTACACCTTC.

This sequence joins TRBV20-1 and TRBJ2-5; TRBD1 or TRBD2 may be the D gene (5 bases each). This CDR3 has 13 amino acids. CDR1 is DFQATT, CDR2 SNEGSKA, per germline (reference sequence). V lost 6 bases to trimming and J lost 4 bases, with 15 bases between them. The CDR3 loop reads CSARPAGRETQYF. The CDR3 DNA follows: TGCAGTGCGAGACCGGCAGGGAGAGAGACCCAGTACTTC.

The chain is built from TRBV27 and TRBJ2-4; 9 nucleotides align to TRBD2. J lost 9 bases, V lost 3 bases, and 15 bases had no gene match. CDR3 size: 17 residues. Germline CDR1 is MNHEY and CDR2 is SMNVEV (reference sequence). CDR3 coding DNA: TGTGCCAGCAGTTTGTGGTCGGGCGGGGGGGCCGGTGCCATTCAGTACTTC. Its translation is CASSLWSGGGAGAIQYF.

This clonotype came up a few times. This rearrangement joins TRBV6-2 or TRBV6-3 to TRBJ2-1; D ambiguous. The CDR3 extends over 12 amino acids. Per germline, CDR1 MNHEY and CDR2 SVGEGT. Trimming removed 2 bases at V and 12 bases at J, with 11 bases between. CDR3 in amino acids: CASSYPGLGQFF. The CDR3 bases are TGTGCCAGCAGTTACCCGGGTCTAGGGCAGTTCTTC.

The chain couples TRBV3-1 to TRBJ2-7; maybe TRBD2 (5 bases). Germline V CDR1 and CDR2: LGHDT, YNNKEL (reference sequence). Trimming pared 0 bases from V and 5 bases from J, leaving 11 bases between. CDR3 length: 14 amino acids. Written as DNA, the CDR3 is TGTGCCAGCAGCCAAGATAGGGAGAGGAACGAGCAGTACTTC. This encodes CASSQDRERNEQYF.

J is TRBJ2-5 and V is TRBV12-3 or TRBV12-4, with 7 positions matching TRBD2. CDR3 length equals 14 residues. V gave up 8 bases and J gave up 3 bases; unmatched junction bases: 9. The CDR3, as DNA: TGTGCCAGCGCGGGGGACGAAGGAAAAGAGACCCAGTACTTC. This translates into CASAGDEGKETQYF.

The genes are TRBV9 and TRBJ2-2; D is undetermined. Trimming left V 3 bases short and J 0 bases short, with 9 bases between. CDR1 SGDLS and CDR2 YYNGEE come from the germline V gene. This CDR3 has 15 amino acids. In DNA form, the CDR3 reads TGTGCCAGCAGCGCCGGACCTTCGAACACCGGGGAGCTGTTTTTT. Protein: CASSAGPSNTGELFF.

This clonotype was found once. The CDR3 loop is CASSSQASSYNEQFF. The CDR3, as DNA: TGTGCCAGCAGTTCTCAAGCGAGCTCCTACAATGAGCAGTTCTTC. The chain uses TRBV28 and TRBJ2-1, with D uncertain. The V gene lost 4 bases and the J gene lost 0 bases, with 10 bases spanning the gap. The CDR3 has 15 residues. CDR1 is MDHEN and CDR2 is SYDVKM in the germline V gene.

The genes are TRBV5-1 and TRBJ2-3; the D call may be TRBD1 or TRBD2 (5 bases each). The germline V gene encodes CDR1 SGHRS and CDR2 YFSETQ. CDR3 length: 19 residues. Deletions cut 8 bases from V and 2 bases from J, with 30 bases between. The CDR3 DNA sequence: TGCGCCAGTAGCCTCTATTTCCGGGACGGAGGAGAATTCACAGATACGCAGTATTTT. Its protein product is CASSLYFRDGGEFTDTQYF.

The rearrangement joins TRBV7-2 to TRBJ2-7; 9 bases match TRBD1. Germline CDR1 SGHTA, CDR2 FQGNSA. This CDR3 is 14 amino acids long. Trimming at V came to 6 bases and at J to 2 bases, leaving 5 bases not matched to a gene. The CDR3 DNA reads TGTGCCAGCAGGCGGACAGGGGAGGCCTACGAGCAGTACTTC. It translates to CASRRTGEAYEQYF.

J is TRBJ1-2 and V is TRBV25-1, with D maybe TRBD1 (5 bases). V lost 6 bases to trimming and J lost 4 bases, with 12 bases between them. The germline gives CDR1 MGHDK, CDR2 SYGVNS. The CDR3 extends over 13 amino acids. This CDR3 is CASSLGPSYGYTF. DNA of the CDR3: TGTGCCAGCAGCCTGGGACCGAGCTATGGCTACACCTTC.

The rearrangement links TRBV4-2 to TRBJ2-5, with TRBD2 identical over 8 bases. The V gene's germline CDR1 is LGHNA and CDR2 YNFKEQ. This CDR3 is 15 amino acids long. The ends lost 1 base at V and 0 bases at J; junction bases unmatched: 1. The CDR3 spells CASSQVAGYQETQYF. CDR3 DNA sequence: TGTGCCAGCAGCCAAGTAGCGGGGTACCAAGAGACCCAGTACTTC.

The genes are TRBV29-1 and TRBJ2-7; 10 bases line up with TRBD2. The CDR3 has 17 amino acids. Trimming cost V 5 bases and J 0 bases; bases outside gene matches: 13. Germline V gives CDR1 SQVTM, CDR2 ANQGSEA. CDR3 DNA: TGCAGCGTTCTGCGCCTAGCGGGGGCCACGAGCTCCTACGAGCAGTACTTC. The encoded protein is CSVLRLAGATSSYEQYF.

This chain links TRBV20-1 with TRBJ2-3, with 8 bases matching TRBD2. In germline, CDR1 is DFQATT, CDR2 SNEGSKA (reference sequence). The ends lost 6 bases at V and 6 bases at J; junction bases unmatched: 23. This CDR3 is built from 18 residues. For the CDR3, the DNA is TGCAGTGCGCCACCCTATAGCGGGGTCTACCTTCAGAGGGATACGCAGTATTTT. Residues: CSAPPYSGVYLQRDTQYF.

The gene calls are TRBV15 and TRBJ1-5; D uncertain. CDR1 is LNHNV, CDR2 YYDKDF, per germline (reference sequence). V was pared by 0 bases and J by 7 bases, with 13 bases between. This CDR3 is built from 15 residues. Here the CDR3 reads CATSRDGGRGQPQHF. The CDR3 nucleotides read TGTGCCACCAGCAGAGATGGCGGAAGAGGCCAGCCCCAGCATTTT.

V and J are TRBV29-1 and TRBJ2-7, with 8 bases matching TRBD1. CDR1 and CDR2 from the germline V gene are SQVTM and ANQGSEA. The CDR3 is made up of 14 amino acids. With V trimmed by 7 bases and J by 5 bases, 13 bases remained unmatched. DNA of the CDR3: TGCAGCGCTAAAAGTCAGGGGGCAATGAACGAGCAGTACTTC. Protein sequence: CSAKSQGAMNEQYF.

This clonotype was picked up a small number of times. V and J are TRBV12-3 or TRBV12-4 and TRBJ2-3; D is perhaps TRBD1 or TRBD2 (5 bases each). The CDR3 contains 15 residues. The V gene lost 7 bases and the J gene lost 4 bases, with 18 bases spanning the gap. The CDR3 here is CASTPGPKSSDTQYF. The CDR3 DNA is TGTGCCAGCACCCCGGGACCCAAAAGCTCAGATACGCAGTATTTT.